A single sample gave rise to the 7 T cell receptor beta chains below, sequenced in a study of beta chain features in type 1 diabetes. The entirety of the isolated RNA underwent reverse transcription, so expressed TCRB transcripts were sequenced. The protocol was immunoSEQ multiplex PCR, while the TCRdb copy is restricted to in-frame clones and leaves out a portion. The table includes 400,000 to 550,000 clones, approximately 10% detected once. Sequencing was done on a sample of naive CD4+ T cells from blood. The receptors derive from a woman in her late teens or twenties in good health.

The rearrangement uses TRBV7-9 and TRBJ2-7, with D possibly TRBD2 on 6 matching bases. V lost 8 bases and J 3 bases, leaving 8 bases between the germline ends. Germline V gene lookup returns CDR1 SEHNR and CDR2 FQNEAQ (reference sequence). This CDR3 contains 11 residues. The CDR3 DNA reads as TGTGCCAGCGGGACTCACTACGAGCAGTACGTC. Translating it yields CASGTHYEQYV.

A word on this clone: The same CDR3 is also encoded by other DNA sequences in this sample. The chain links TRBV29-1 to TRBJ1-2; 7 bases are shared with TRBD1. Germline-derived CDR1 and CDR2 are SQVTM and ANQGSEA. This CDR3 has 12 amino acids. Germline trimming cut 4 bases from V and 4 bases from J; bases unmatched to any gene: 3. CDR3 loop: CSVGQGGYGYTF. The CDR3, as DNA: TGCAGCGTTGGACAGGGTGGCTATGGCTACACCTTC.

The V gene is TRBV14, the J gene TRBJ1-6; 9 bases map to TRBD1. J lost 9 bases, V lost 0 bases, and 3 bases had no gene match. The CDR3 runs 15 residues. Germline V gene data show CDR1 as SGHDN and CDR2 as FVKESK. The CDR3 loop reads CASSQEGTGTSPLHF. Here the CDR3 DNA reads TGTGCCAGCAGCCAAGAGGGGACAGGGACTTCACCCCTCCACTTT.

The table lists this clone with a few counts. Within the sample, other DNA sequences also encode this same CDR3. The V and J genes are TRBV30 and TRBJ1-5, with D uncertain. Trimming pared 3 bases from V and 2 bases from J, leaving 8 bases between. In germline, CDR1 is GTSNPN, CDR2 SVGIG (reference sequence). The CDR3 runs 13 residues. CDR3 nucleotides: TGTGCCTGGAGCTCGGGAGGCAATCAGCCCCAGCATTTT. It specifies CAWSSGGNQPQHF.

This clone has more than one count but fewer than ten. This chain joins TRBV6-6 and TRBJ2-6; D unresolved. This CDR3 is built from 15 residues. Per the germline V gene, CDR1 is MNHNY and CDR2 is SVGAGI (reference sequence). V was clipped by 5 bases and J by 0 bases, with 8 bases between them. CDR3 nucleotide sequence: TGTGCCAGCAGTCAAGGCCGCTCTGGGGCCAACGTCCTGACTTTC. Protein: CASSQGRSGANVLTF.

The chain carries TRBV7-9 and TRBJ1-1; no definite D call. The V gene's germline CDR1 is SEHNR and CDR2 FQNEAQ (reference sequence). CDR3 length: 10 amino acids. The V end was cut by 10 bases, the J end by 7 bases, with 10 bases between. The CDR3 is CATTSVEAFF. The CDR3 coding sequence is TGTGCCACCACCAGTGTTGAAGCTTTCTTT. The whole variable domain, filled in from reference TRBV7-9 and TRBJ1-1, reads DTGVSQNPRHKITKRGQNVTFRCDPISEHNRLYWYRQTLGQGPEFLTYFQNEAQLEKSRLLSDRFSAERPKGSFSTLEIQRTEQGDSAMYLCATTSVEAFFGQGTRLTVV.

In its sample, this clone was seen a few times. The chain recombines TRBV4-1 with TRBJ2-4, with 10 bases aligning to TRBD2. The V gene's germline CDR1 is MGHRA and CDR2 YSYEKL. CDR3 length: 19 amino acids. After removal of 1 base from V and 4 bases from J, the junction contained 13 bases not matched to a gene. CDR3 residues: CASSQGKMLAGAAKNIQYF. The CDR3 nucleotides read TGCGCCAGCAGCCAAGGGAAGATGCTAGCGGGAGCTGCAAAAAACATTCAGTACTTC.